These 14 T cell receptor beta chains came from one sample sequenced in a study of shared clonotypes between healthy human individuals. Only in-frame clones appear in the TCRdb table, and some are missing; sequencing was by immunoSEQ multiplex PCR. The sample has over a million clones; 96% are singletons. The sequenced sample consisted of naive CD4+ T cells sorted from blood. Stated subset: CD45RA+ positively selected. These receptors originate from a man under 40 in good health.

The chain combines TRBV18 with TRBJ2-1, with 9 bases identical to TRBD2. With V trimmed by 5 bases and J by 7 bases, 9 bases remained unmatched. The germline V gene encodes CDR1 KGHSH and CDR2 LQKENI. The CDR3 covers 15 residues. In DNA, the CDR3 is TGTGCCAGCTCAGCGACTAGCGGCAGCTGGAATGAGCAGTTCTTC. Translation gives CASSATSGSWNEQFF.

Comments on this clone: Other DNA sequences in this specimen translate into the identical CDR3. In DNA form, the CDR3 reads TGTGCCAGCAGCTTGACAGGGGGAGGCAATCAGCCCCAGCATTTT. Encoded protein: CASSLTGGGNQPQHF. This chain connects TRBV5-5 to TRBJ1-5; 8 bases match TRBD1. CDR3 size: 15 residues. Trimming took 1 base from V and 2 from J; bases not matched to a gene: 2. Germline V lookup: CDR1 SGHKS, CDR2 YYEKEE (reference sequence).

V and J are TRBV7-2 and TRBJ2-5; maybe TRBD2 (5 bases). The J call is doubtful: the DNA matches TRBJ2-7 better. The CDR3 contains 12 residues. Germline-derived CDR1 and CDR2 are SGHTA and FQGNSA. In nucleotides, the CDR3 is TGTGCCAGCAGCGTCCGGGGCTACGAGCAGTACTTC. Amino acids: CASSVRGYEQYF.

The chain uses TRBV9 and TRBJ2-7; D not certain. The germline V gene encodes CDR1 SGDLS and CDR2 YYNGEE. The CDR3 length is 13 residues. Trimming removed 0 bases from V and 3 bases from J, with 7 bases in between. Written as DNA, the CDR3 is TGTGCCAGCAGCGTAGGACCGAACTACGAGCAGTACTTC. This gives the protein CASSVGPNYEQYF.

The rearrangement uses TRBV20-1 and TRBJ1-1; D remains ambiguous. The germline gives CDR1 DFQATT, CDR2 SNEGSKA (reference sequence). The CDR3 is 10 residues long. V lost 3 bases and J 4 bases, leaving 3 bases between the germline ends. The DNA of the CDR3 is TGCAGTGCTAGCGGCACTGAAGCTTTCTTT. Encoded protein: CSASGTEAFF.

This chain connects TRBV5-1 to TRBJ1-4, with D perhaps TRBD1 (6 bases). The germline V gene encodes CDR1 SGHRS and CDR2 YFSETQ. This CDR3 has 18 residues. Trimming stripped 4 bases from V and 5 bases from J, with 24 bases between. CDR3 region: CASSPGKGVRTANEKLFF. The CDR3 DNA follows: TGCGCCAGCAGCCCGGGAAAGGGTGTTAGGACAGCGAATGAAAAACTGTTTTTT.

The V call is TRBV7-2, the J call TRBJ1-5; 7 nucleotides align to TRBD1. This CDR3 region has 16 residues. The germline gives CDR1 SGHTA, CDR2 FQGNSA. Losses at the gene ends were 5 bases for V and 0 bases for J; bases not matched to a gene: 7. The CDR3 coding sequence is TGTGCCAGCAGCACCCGACAGGGTCGTAGCAATCAGCCCCAGCATTTT. This encodes CASSTRQGRSNQPQHF.

The V call is TRBV5-4, the J call TRBJ2-2, with unresolved D. The CDR3 extends over 17 amino acids. Germline V gene data show CDR1 as SGHNT and CDR2 as YYREEE (reference sequence). V lost 4 bases to trimming and J lost 0 bases, with 16 bases between them. CDR3 loop: CASSDAKRGTNTGELFF. The CDR3, as DNA: TGTGCCAGCAGCGACGCCAAGCGCGGAACGAACACCGGGGAGCTGTTTTTT.

J is TRBJ2-7 and V is TRBV5-1; 8 bases match TRBD2. Germline V CDR1 and CDR2: SGHRS, YFSETQ. This CDR3 contains 16 residues. Trimming removed 3 bases from V and 4 bases from J; junction bases left unmatched: 12. The DNA for the CDR3 is TGCGCCAGCAGCTGGACCGGGACTAGAGGGGTATACGAGCAGTACTTC. Its translation is CASSWTGTRGVYEQYF.

Details on this clone: Other DNA sequences of this sample code for an identical CDR3. The DNA of the CDR3 is TGTGCCAGCAGCGTAGGTCCTACCACAGATACGCAGTATTTT. Its translation: CASSVGPTTDTQYF. The chain carries TRBV9 and TRBJ2-3; no clear D gene. This CDR3 has 14 residues. The V gene's germline CDR1 is SGDLS and CDR2 YYNGEE. Between the trimmed V and J ends, which lost 0 bases and 2 bases, there was a span of 7 bases.

This rearrangement joins TRBV29-1 to TRBJ2-7; 13 bases are shared with TRBD2. Germline CDR1 is SQVTM and CDR2 is ANQGSEA. The CDR3 has 15 amino acids. V trimming: 1 base; J trimming: 6 bases; junction bases outside the gene matches: 6. The CDR3 is CSVEAMTSGRLEQYF. Written as DNA, the CDR3 is TGCAGCGTTGAAGCAATGACTAGCGGGAGGCTCGAGCAGTACTTC.

A word on this clone: This specimen includes other DNA sequences encoding the same CDR3. The J gene is TRBJ2-2, the V gene TRBV9; TRBD1 matches at 7 bases. CDR3 size: 14 residues. The germline CDR1 and CDR2 sequences are SGDLS and YYNGEE. V dropped 3 bases and J dropped 1; count of bases not matched to a gene: 0. The CDR3 DNA sequence: TGTGCCAGCAGCGGACAGGGGAACACCGGGGAGCTGTTTTTT. This gives the protein CASSGQGNTGELFF.

The gene calls are TRBV27 and TRBJ2-3, with 11 bases that match TRBD2. J was trimmed by 3 bases and V by 3 bases; bases with no gene match: 8. The CDR3 runs 17 residues. CDR1 is MNHEY, CDR2 SMNVEV, per germline (reference sequence). CDR3 nucleotide sequence: TGTGCCAGCAGTTTTAGCGGGAGGGCCTGGGGTACAGATACGCAGTATTTT. Translated, it gives CASSFSGRAWGTDTQYF.

As to this clone: Other DNA sequences in the same sample also yield this CDR3. The V call is TRBV11-2, the J call TRBJ2-5; tentatively, D is TRBD2 (5 bases). Germline values: CDR1 SGHAT, CDR2 FQNNGV. The CDR3 length is 14 residues. Trimming took 1 base from V and 0 from J, leaving 6 bases between them. CDR3 bases: TGTGCCAGCAGCTTAGCCGGGGACCAAGAGACCCAGTACTTC. Encoded protein: CASSLAGDQETQYF.